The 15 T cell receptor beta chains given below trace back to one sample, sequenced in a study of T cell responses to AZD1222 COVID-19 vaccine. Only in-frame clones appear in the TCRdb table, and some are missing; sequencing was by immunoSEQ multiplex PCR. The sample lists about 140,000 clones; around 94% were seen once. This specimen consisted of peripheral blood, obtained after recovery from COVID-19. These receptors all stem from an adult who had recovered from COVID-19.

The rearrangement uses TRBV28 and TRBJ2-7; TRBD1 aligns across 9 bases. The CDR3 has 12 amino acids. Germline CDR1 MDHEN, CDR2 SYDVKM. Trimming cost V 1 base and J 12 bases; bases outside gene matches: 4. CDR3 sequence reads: CASSLSGQGPYF. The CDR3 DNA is TGTGCCAGCAGTTTATCCGGACAGGGGCCGTACTTC.

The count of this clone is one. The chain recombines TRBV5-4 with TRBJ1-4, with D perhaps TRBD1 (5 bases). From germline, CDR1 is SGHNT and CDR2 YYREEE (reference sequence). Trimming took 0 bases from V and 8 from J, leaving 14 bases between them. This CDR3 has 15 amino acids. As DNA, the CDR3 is TGTGCCAGCAGCTTGGGAGGGGTGCGGGAGGAAAAACTGTTTTTT. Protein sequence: CASSLGGVREEKLFF.

The CDR3 here is CASSLEKGLVSTDTQYF. The CDR3 nucleotides read TGTGCCAGCAGCTTGGAAAAGGGACTAGTGAGCACAGATACGCAGTATTTT. The rearrangement joins TRBV5-8 to TRBJ2-3, with 8 nucleotides matching TRBD2. V lost 0 bases to trimming and J lost 0 bases; unmatched junction nucleotides: 6. Germline V gene sequence: CDR1 SGHTS, CDR2 YDEGEE. This CDR3 contains 17 residues. The full variable domain, in which reference TRBV5-8 and TRBJ2-3 provide the parts outside the CDR3, is EAGVTQSPTHLIKTRGQQATLRCSPISGHTSVYWYQQALGLGLQFLLWYDEGEERNRGNFPPRFSGRQFPNYSSELNVNALELEDSALYLCASSLEKGLVSTDTQYFGPGTRLTVL.

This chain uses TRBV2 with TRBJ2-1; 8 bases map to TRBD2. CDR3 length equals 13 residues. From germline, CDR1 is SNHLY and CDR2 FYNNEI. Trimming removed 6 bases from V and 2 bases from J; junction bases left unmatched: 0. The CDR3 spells CASRGLAYNEQFF. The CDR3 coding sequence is TGTGCCAGCAGGGGACTAGCCTACAATGAGCAGTTCTTC. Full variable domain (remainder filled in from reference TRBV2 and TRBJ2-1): EPEVTQTPSHQVTQMGQEVILRCVPISNHLYFYWYRQILGQKVEFLVSFYNNEISEKSEIFDDQFSVERPDGSNFTLKIRSTKLEDSAMYFCASRGLAYNEQFFGPGTRLTVL.

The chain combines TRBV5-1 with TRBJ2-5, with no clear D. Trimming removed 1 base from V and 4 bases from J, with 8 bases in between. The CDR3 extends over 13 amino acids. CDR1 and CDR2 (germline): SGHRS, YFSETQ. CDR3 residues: CASSLFFVETQYF. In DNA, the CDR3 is TGCGCCAGCAGCTTGTTTTTTGTAGAGACCCAGTACTTC.

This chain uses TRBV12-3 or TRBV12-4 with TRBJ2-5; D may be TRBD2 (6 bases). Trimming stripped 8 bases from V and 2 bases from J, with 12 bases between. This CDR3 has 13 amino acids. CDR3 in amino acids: CASRGVPQETQYF. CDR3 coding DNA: TGTGCCAGCCGCGGGGTCCCACAAGAGACCCAGTACTTC.

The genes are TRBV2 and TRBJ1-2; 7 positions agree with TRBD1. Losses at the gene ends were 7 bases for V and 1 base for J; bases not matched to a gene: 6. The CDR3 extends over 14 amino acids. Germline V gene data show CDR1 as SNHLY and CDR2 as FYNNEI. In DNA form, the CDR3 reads TGTGCCAGCAAGGGACAGAGTTTTAACTATGGCTACACCTTC. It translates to CASKGQSFNYGYTF.

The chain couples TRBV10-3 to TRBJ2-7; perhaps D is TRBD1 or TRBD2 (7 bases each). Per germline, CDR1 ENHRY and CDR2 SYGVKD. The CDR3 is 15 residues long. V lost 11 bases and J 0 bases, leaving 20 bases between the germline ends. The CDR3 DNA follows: TGTGCCGCAGGGGGGGACGGCACCCTCTCCTACGAGCAGTACTTC. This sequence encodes CAAGGDGTLSYEQYF.

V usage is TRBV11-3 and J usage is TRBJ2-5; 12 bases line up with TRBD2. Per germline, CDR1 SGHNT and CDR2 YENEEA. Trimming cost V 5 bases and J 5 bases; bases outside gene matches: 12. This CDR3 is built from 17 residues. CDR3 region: CASSKTSGSPHVETQYF. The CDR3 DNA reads TGTGCCAGCAGCAAGACTAGCGGGAGTCCCCACGTTGAGACCCAGTACTTC. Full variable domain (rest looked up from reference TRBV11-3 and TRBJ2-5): EAGVVQSPRYKIIEKKQPVAFWCNPISGHNTLYWYLQNLGQGPELLIRYENEEAVDDSQLPKDRFSAERLKGVDSTLKIQPAELGDSAVYLCASSKTSGSPHVETQYFGPGTRLLVL.

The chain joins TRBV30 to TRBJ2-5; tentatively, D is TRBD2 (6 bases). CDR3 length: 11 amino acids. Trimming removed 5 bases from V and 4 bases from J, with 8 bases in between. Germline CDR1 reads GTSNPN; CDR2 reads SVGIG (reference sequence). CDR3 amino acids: CAWGGLETQYF. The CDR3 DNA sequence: TGTGCCTGGGGGGGGTTAGAGACCCAGTACTTC.

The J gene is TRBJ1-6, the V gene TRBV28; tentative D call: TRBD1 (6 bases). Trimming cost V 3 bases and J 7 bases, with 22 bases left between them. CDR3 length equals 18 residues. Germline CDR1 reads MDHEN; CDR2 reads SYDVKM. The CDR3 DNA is TGTGCCAGCAGTTTTCCATTGGGGAGACAGGAGGTGAATTCACCCCTCCACTTT. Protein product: CASSFPLGRQEVNSPLHF.

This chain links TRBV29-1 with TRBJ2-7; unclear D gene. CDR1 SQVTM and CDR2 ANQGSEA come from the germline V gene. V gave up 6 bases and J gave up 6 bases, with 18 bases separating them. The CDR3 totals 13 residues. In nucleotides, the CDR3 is TGCAGCGTCATGGACCGCCCCCTTGGCGAGCAGTACTTC. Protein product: CSVMDRPLGEQYF.

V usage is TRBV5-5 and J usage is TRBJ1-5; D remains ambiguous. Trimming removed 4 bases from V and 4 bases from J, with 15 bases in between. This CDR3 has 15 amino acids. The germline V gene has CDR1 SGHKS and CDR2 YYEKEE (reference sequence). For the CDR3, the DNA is TGTGCCAGCAGCCTACAAGGTTTTCCGAATCAGCCCCAGCATTTT. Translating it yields CASSLQGFPNQPQHF.

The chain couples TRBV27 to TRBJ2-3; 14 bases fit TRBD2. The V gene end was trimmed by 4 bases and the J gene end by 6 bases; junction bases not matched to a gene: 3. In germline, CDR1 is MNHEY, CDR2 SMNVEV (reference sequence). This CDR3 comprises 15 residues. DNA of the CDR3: TGTGCCAGCAGTTCGGGACTAGCGGGAGCGGATACGCAGTATTTT. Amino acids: CASSSGLAGADTQYF.

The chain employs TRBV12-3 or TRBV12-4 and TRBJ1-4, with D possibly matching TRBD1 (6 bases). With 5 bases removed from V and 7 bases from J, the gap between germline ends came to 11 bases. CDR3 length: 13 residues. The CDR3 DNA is TGTGCCAGCAGTCCAGGGGTTACTGAAAAACTGTTTTTT. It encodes CASSPGVTEKLFF.